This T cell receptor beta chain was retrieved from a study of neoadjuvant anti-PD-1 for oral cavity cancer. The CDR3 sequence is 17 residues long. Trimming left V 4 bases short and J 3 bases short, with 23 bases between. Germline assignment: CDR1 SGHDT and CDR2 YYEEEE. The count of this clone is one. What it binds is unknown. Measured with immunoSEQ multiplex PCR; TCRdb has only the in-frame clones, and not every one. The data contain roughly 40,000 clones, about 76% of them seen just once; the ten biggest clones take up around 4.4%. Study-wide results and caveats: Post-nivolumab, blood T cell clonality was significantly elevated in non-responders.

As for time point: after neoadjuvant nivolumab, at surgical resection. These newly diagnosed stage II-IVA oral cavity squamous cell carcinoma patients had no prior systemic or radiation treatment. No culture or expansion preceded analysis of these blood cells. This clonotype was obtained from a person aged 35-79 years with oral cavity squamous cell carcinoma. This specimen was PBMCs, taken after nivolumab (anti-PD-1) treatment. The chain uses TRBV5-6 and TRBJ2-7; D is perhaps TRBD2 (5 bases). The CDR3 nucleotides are TGTGCCAGCAGCACAATCCTAGCTCCCAACGGGTACTACGAGCAGTACTTC. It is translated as CASSTILAPNGYYEQYF. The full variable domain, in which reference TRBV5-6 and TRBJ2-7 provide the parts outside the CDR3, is DAGVTQSPTHLIKTRGQQVTLRCSPKSGHDTVSWYQQALGQGPQFIFQYYEEEERQRGNFPDRFSGHQFPNYSSELNVNALLLGDSALYLCASSTILAPNGYYEQYFGPGTRLTVT.